These T cell receptor beta chains were read from a single sample in a study of cytomegalovirus exposure and HLA in healthy donors. TCRdb keeps only in-frame clones here, not all; method: immunoSEQ multiplex PCR. The sample shows 170,000 or so clones, approximately 88% of them seen only once. Sequenced: PBMCs. The receptor source for this set is a boy between 2 and 10 years old in good health and CMV-seronegative. Each CDR3 is given with its conserved first and last residue. D genes are given only for firm matches. Size is omitted from some rows. Given values are once, few, many or a class for expanded clones.

V gene	clone size	D gene	J gene	CDR3 protein	CDR3 DNA
TRBV6-5	.	.	TRBJ1-2	CASSSLHPGLRDGYTF	TGTGCCAGCAGTTCCCTTCATCCGGGACTGCGCGACGGCTACACCTTC
TRBV12-5	.	TRBD1	TRBJ2-7	CASGLGTGDHEQYF	TGTGCTAGTGGTTTAGGGACAGGGGACCACGAGCAGTACTTC
TRBV2	.	.	TRBJ1-3	CASSLFPLNSGNTIYF	TGTGCCAGCAGTCTATTTCCACTCAACTCTGGAAACACCATATATTTT
TRBV19	.	TRBD1	TRBJ1-5	CASSRQGAGNQPQHF	TGTGCCAGTAGTCGACAGGGGGCTGGCAATCAGCCCCAGCATTTT
TRBV2	few	TRBD2	TRBJ2-2	CASLLAGTGELFF	TGTGCCAGCTTGCTAGCGGGCACCGGGGAGCTGTTTTTT
TRBV9	.	.	TRBJ1-6	CASSVAREQNSPLHF	TGTGCCAGCAGCGTAGCGCGGGAGCAGAATTCACCCCTCCACTTT
TRBV18	.	.	TRBJ2-3	CASSPQGPDTQYF	TGTGCCAGCTCCCCCCAGGGTCCAGATACGCAGTATTTT
TRBV5-6	.	.	TRBJ2-6	CASAGDIGANVLTF	TGTGCCAGCGCGGGGGACATAGGGGCCAACGTCCTGACTTTC
TRBV4-2	.	.	TRBJ1-2	CASSQAQKTYGYTF	TGTGCCAGCAGCCAAGCCCAGAAGACTTATGGCTACACCTTC
TRBV29-1	once	TRBD1	TRBJ2-4	CSVVQGADAKNIQYF	TGCAGCGTTGTACAGGGGGCAGATGCCAAAAACATTCAGTACTTC
TRBV7-9	.	.	TRBJ2-7	CASSLADEQYF	TGTGCCAGCTCTCTGGCGGACGAGCAGTACTTC
TRBV11-3	once	TRBD2	TRBJ2-1	CASSSQSTSGGEQFF	TGTGCCAGCAGCTCCCAGTCGACTAGCGGGGGTGAGCAGTTCTTC
TRBV2	.	TRBD2	TRBJ2-7	CASRAGLAVTAYEQYF	TGTGCCAGCAGGGCGGGACTAGCGGTGACTGCCTACGAGCAGTACTTC
TRBV9	.	.	TRBJ2-3	CASSPRTGTDTQYF	TGTGCCAGCAGCCCCCGGACTGGCACAGATACGCAGTATTTT
TRBV7-9	once	TRBD1	TRBJ1-2	CASSVPGQGGPGGYTF	TGTGCCAGCAGCGTACCGGGACAGGGGGGCCCAGGGGGCTACACCTTC
TRBV5-6	.	.	TRBJ1-5	CASSLYGGQGSNQPQHF	TGTGCCAGCAGCTTGTATGGGGGCCAGGGTAGCAATCAGCCCCAGCATTTT
TRBV4-1	.	.	TRBJ1-2	CASSPIARPWSGSYGYTF	TGCGCCAGCAGCCCGATCGCACGACCCTGGTCGGGTAGCTATGGCTACACCTTC
TRBV6-5	.	.	TRBJ1-6	CASRLGGIWSPLHF	TGTGCCAGCAGACTCGGGGGAATATGGTCACCCCTCCACTTT
TRBV27	.	.	TRBJ2-1	CASSLTRRSYNEQFF	TGTGCCAGCAGTTTAACACGTCGCTCCTACAATGAGCAGTTCTTC
TRBV9	.	.	TRBJ2-3	CASSVGGGRGTTDTQYF	TGTGCCAGCAGCGTAGGTGGAGGTAGGGGGACGACAGATACGCAGTATTTT
TRBV6-4	.	.	TRBJ1-1	CASSTNRDTEAFF	TGTGCCAGCAGCACTAACAGGGACACTGAAGCTTTCTTT
TRBV5-1	.	.	TRBJ2-7	CASSLTVSSSYEQYF	TGCGCCAGCAGCTTGACAGTTTCGAGCTCCTACGAGCAGTACTTC
TRBV5-1	.	TRBD2	TRBJ2-2	CASSLAGGITGELFF	TGCGCCAGCAGTTTAGCGGGAGGAATCACCGGGGAGCTGTTTTTT
TRBV5-1	.	.	TRBJ1-1	CASSLADRDTEAFF	TGCGCCAGCAGCTTGGCCGACCGGGACACTGAAGCTTTCTTT
TRBV5-4	.	.	TRBJ1-1	CASSPDKVNTEAFF	TGTGCCAGCAGCCCCGACAAGGTGAACACTGAAGCTTTCTTT
TRBV9	.	TRBD1	TRBJ2-5	CASSATGKGETQYF	TGTGCCAGCAGCGCGACAGGGAAAGGCGAGACCCAGTACTTC
TRBV5-5	.	.	TRBJ2-3	CASSREGSTDTQYF	TGTGCCAGCAGCCGTGAGGGTAGCACAGATACGCAGTATTTT
TRBV2	.	TRBD1	TRBJ1-1	CASSVDRENTEAFF	TGTGCCAGCAGCGTGGACAGGGAGAACACTGAAGCTTTCTTT
TRBV29-1	once	.	TRBJ1-2	CSVDQGPYGYTF	TGCAGCGTTGATCAGGGCCCCTATGGCTACACCTTC
TRBV9	.	.	TRBJ1-1	CASSVATDTEAFF	TGTGCCAGCAGCGTAGCTACGGACACTGAAGCTTTCTTT
TRBV6-5	.	.	TRBJ1-5	CASPPQPQHF	TGTGCTAGCCCTCCCCAGCCCCAGCATTTT
TRBV5-1	.	.	TRBJ1-1	CASSLMASGTGVAEAFF	TGCGCCAGCAGCTTGATGGCTTCGGGAACCGGGGTCGCTGAAGCTTTCTTT
TRBV6-5	.	.	TRBJ1-2	CASSNYRAPYGYTF	TGTGCCAGCAGTAATTACAGGGCACCCTATGGCTACACCTTC
TRBV4-1	.	.	TRBJ1-3	CASSRSQGRGNTIYF	TGCGCCAGCAGCCGATCACAGGGAAGAGGGAACACCATATATTTT
TRBV28	.	.	TRBJ2-3	CASRRHNTDTQYF	TGTGCCAGCAGGCGACATAACACAGATACGCAGTATTTT
TRBV6-5	.	.	TRBJ1-2	CASSYLGTEYGYTF	TGTGCCAGCAGTTACCTCGGGACTGAATATGGCTACACCTTC
TRBV30	.	TRBD1	TRBJ2-7	CAWSSGDREFRYF	TGTGCCTGGAGTTCCGGGGACAGGGAGTTTCGGTACTTC
TRBV10-3	.	TRBD1	TRBJ2-1	CAISRGSSYNEQFF	TGTGCCATCAGCAGGGGGAGCTCCTACAATGAGCAGTTCTTC
TRBV27	.	TRBD1	TRBJ1-1	CASSFGTGNTEAFF	TGTGCCAGCAGTTTCGGGACAGGTAACACTGAAGCTTTCTTT
TRBV28	.	.	TRBJ1-5	CASSLTGGYKPQHF	TGTGCCAGCAGTTTAACCGGGGGTTACAAGCCCCAGCATTTT
TRBV27	.	TRBD1	TRBJ1-2	CASSLGTGNYGYTF	TGTGCCAGCAGTTTAGGGACAGGGAACTATGGCTACACCTTC
TRBV6-5	.	TRBD1	TRBJ1-1	CASSRGTVDTEAFF	TGTGCCAGCAGTCGAGGGACAGTCGACACTGAAGCTTTCTTT
TRBV28	.	TRBD1	TRBJ2-1	CASSLLNRGIYNEQFF	TGTGCCAGCAGTTTACTGAACAGGGGAATTTACAATGAGCAGTTCTTC
TRBV7-2	.	TRBD1	TRBJ2-7	CASSLGQGMLEQYF	TGTGCCAGCAGCTTGGGACAGGGGATGCTCGAGCAGTACTTC
TRBV18	.	TRBD2	TRBJ2-3	CASSPVREGTDTQYF	TGTGCCAGCTCACCCGTGCGGGAGGGCACAGATACGCAGTATTTT
TRBV30	.	.	TRBJ2-3	CAWSGGLGSTDTQYF	TGTGCCTGGAGTGGAGGGCTAGGCAGCACAGATACGCAGTATTTT
TRBV10-2	.	.	TRBJ1-1	CASSERPTSGAFF	TGCGCCAGCAGTGAGCGACCGACGAGCGGCGCTTTCTTT
TRBV2	once	TRBD1	TRBJ1-2	CAIPKFQGADGYGYTF	TGTGCCATCCCCAAATTCCAGGGGGCGGATGGCTATGGCTACACCTTC
TRBV29-1	.	.	TRBJ1-1	CSVVITELPEAFF	TGCAGCGTTGTTATCACAGAGCTTCCTGAAGCTTTCTTT
TRBV2	.	TRBD1	TRBJ2-3	CASSGTGTTDTQYF	TGTGCCAGCAGTGGGACAGGGACGACGGATACGCAGTATTTT
TRBV5-4	.	TRBD1	TRBJ2-7	CASSHRQGEPYEQYF	TGTGCCAGCAGCCACAGACAGGGGGAGCCCTACGAGCAGTACTTC
TRBV10-1	.	.	TRBJ2-7	CATLLNYEQYF	TGCGCCACGCTGTTGAACTACGAGCAGTACTTC
TRBV4-1	.	TRBD1	TRBJ2-2	CASSQAEPYRGGNTGELFF	TGCGCCAGCAGCCAAGCGGAGCCTTACAGGGGCGGTAACACCGGGGAGCTGTTTTTT